Below, 9 T cell receptor beta chains from the same sample are listed, as sequenced in a study of blood T cells in healthy people across ages. A J-beta primer mix and a sample-barcoded 5' primer were used in a second PCR of about 7 to 12 cycles. TCRdb ran MiXCR on the 5' RACE reads and lists one entry per CDR3 protein. The sample includes about 1 million distinct CDR3 sequences, around 45% of them seen just once. Sequencing was performed on blood. These receptors were taken from a woman aged 55-69 years in good health.

The sample holds a few counts of this clonotype. The chain is built from TRBV20-1 and TRBJ1-6; D is uncertain. The germline CDR1 and CDR2 sequences are DFQATT and SNEGSKA (reference sequence). The CDR3 has 12 amino acids. Trimming took off 7 bases at V and 6 bases at J, with 10 bases between the two ends. The DNA for the CDR3 is TGCAGTGGCGGCCTGGGTAATTCACCCCTCCACTTT. Protein product: CSGGLGNSPLHF.

This sequence joins TRBV3-1 and TRBJ2-2, with D hard to call. The CDR3 is 15 residues long. V lost 5 bases and J lost 0, with 10 bases in between. Germline CDR1 LGHDT, CDR2 YNNKEL (reference sequence). Here the CDR3 DNA reads TGTGCCAGCAGCTCTGAGACTCCGAACACCGGGGAGCTGTTTTTT. It translates to CASSSETPNTGELFF.

The chain uses TRBV4-1 and TRBJ2-5; weak D call: TRBD1 (5 bases). The CDR3 contains 13 residues. V was shortened by 3 bases and J by 1 base, with 6 bases between the two germline ends. The germline gives CDR1 MGHRA, CDR2 YSYEKL. CDR3: CASSHRVQETQYF. DNA for the CDR3: TGCGCCAGCAGCCACAGGGTCCAAGAGACCCAGTACTTC.

This clonotype was counted only a few times. The chain recombines TRBV7-2 with TRBJ2-1; D call uncertain. The end of the DNA is better explained by TRBJ2-7, so the J call may be wrong. From germline, CDR1 is SGHTA and CDR2 FQGNSA. The CDR3 is made up of 15 amino acids. CDR3 in DNA: TGTGCCAGCAGCTTAGTGGGTTCTTCCTACAATGAGCAGTACTTC. As protein: CASSLVGSSYNEQYF.

The V and J genes are TRBV30 and TRBJ2-7; possible D gene TRBD2, 6 bases. This CDR3 contains 14 residues. Germline CDR1 is GTSNPN and CDR2 is SVGIG (reference sequence). Deletions cut 1 base from V and 3 bases from J, with 13 bases between. The CDR3 coding sequence is TGTGCCTGGAGTGGGAGCGGGTTAGGCTACGAGCAGTACTTC. It is translated as CAWSGSGLGYEQYF.

The V and J genes are TRBV20-1 and TRBJ2-1, with TRBD2 identical over 11 bases. CDR1 is DFQATT, CDR2 SNEGSKA, per germline (reference sequence). This CDR3 region has 15 residues. J lost 4 bases, V lost 6 bases, and 8 bases had no gene match. For the CDR3, the DNA is TGCAGTGCCGATAATAGCGGGAGGGGTTACAATGAGCAGTTCTTC. It codes for CSADNSGRGYNEQFF.

The sample holds one count of this clonotype. A much larger clone lies one base from this, so it may be a read error. The chain joins TRBV7-2 to TRBJ1-2; D is perhaps TRBD1 (5 bases). Germline CDR1 is SGHTA and CDR2 is FQGNSA. The CDR3 length is 14 residues. The CDR3: CASSLGQGLGGHTF. CDR3 bases: TGTGCCAGCAGCTTAGGGCAGGGTCTGGGTGGCCACACCTTC.

The chain carries TRBV6-1 and TRBJ2-5; a weak D match, TRBD1 (6 bases). CDR1 is MNHNS, CDR2 SASEGT, per germline. This CDR3 region has 15 residues. V was shortened by 2 bases and J by 5 bases, with 15 bases between the two germline ends. The CDR3 region has the DNA TGTGCCAGCAGTGAACAGGGGACCCCGGAGGAGACCCAGTACTTC. It translates to CASSEQGTPEETQYF.

J is TRBJ2-3 and V is TRBV12-3 or TRBV12-4; no clear D. The CDR3 covers 15 residues. V was clipped by 2 bases and J by 3 bases, with 12 bases between them. The CDR3 here is CASSLISARTDTQYF. CDR3 bases: TGTGCCAGCAGTTTAATATCGGCCCGGACAGATACGCAGTATTTT.